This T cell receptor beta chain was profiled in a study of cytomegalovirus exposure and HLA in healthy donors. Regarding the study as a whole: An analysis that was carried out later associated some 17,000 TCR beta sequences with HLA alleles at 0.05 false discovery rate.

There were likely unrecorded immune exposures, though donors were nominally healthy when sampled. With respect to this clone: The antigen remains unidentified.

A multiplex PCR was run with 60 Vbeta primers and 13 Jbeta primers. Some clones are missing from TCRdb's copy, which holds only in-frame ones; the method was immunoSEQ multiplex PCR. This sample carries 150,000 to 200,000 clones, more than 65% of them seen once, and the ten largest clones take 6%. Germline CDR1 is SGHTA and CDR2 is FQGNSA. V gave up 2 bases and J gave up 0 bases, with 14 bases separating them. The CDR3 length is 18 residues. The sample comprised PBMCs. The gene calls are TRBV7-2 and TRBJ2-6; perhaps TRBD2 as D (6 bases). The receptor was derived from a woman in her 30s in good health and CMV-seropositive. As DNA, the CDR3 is TGTGCCAGCAGCTTAAAACCGGCCGGGAGCTCTGGGGCCAACGTCCTGACTTTC. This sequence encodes CASSLKPAGSSGANVLTF.